This T cell receptor (beta chain) was sequenced in a study of blood T cells in healthy people across ages. Study-level results: With age, beta diversity per million T cells declined roughly linearly, significantly by about 40. Diversity of TCR beta correlated strongly with naive T cell percentage.

For the second PCR, which ran for roughly 6 to 12 cycles, a sample-barcoded 5' primer and a J-beta primer mix were used. MiXCR was run by TCRdb on the 5' RACE reads, yielding one entry per CDR3 protein. The sample gives hundreds of thousands of distinct CDR3 sequences, about 30% of which show up once; 15% to 17% is in the top ten. CDR1 and CDR2 from the germline V gene are SGHRS and YFSETQ. With V trimmed by 0 bases and J by 3 bases, 3 bases remained unmatched. This CDR3 is built from 16 residues. This clonotype appeared many times. Its antigen is not known. Donors ranged from roughly 6 to 90 years old and were healthy Caucasians in Russia. Total RNA, at least 5 micrograms per sample, came from PBMCs.

Material for sequencing was blood. The chain couples TRBV5-1 to TRBJ2-3; 11 bases agree with TRBD1. The receptor comes from a woman over 75 in good health. The CDR3: CASSLGTGGRTDTQYF. CDR3 bases: TGCGCCAGCAGCTTGGGGACAGGGGGCAGGACAGATACGCAGTATTTT. Full variable domain (rest looked up from reference TRBV5-1 and TRBJ2-3): KAGVTQTPRYLIKTRGQQVTLSCSPISGHRSVSWYQQTPGQGLQFLFEYFSETQRNKGNFPGRFSGRQFSNSRSEMNVSTLELGDSALYLCASSLGTGGRTDTQYFGPGTRLTVL.